The 32 T cell receptor beta chains below all came from one sample that was sequenced in a study of blood T cell repertoires in COVID-19. Method: immunoSEQ multiplex PCR; TCRdb's copy keeps in-frame clones and lacks some. The profile shows about 64,000 clones, 80% to 90% of them singletons. The sample was peripheral blood. These receptor sequences come from a man in his forties with acute or convalescent COVID-19.

This clone occurred once. The chain carries TRBV5-3 and TRBJ1-1; no firm D call. Being an ORF, TRBV5-3 has a function that is uncertain. This CDR3 is built from 13 residues. Trimming pared 2 bases from V and 5 bases from J, leaving 10 bases between. CDR3 DNA sequence: TGTGCCAGAAGCTTCTCCCCGAGGACTGAAGCTTTCTTT. This gives the protein CARSFSPRTEAFF.

The chain couples TRBV4-1 to TRBJ1-1; TRBD1 matches 8 bases. There are 14 residues in the CDR3. V trimming: 2 bases; J trimming: 6 bases; junction bases outside the gene matches: 5. The germline V gene encodes CDR1 MGHRA and CDR2 YSYEKL. The CDR3 DNA is TGCGCCAGCAGCCAACGAGAACAGGGGGCTGAAGCTTTCTTT. It encodes CASSQREQGAEAFF.

The chain uses TRBV7-3 and TRBJ2-3, with 8 positions matching TRBD2. V lost 4 bases, J lost 2 bases, and 5 bases stayed unmatched. The CDR3 sequence is 15 residues long. Germline lookup yields CDR1 SGHTA and CDR2 FQGTGA. The CDR3 bases are TGTGCCAGCAGCTCCTTAGCGGGACTCACAGATACGCAGTATTTT. Amino acid sequence: CASSSLAGLTDTQYF.

The rearrangement links TRBV5-4 to TRBJ2-1; D is ambiguous. From germline, CDR1 is SGHNT and CDR2 YYREEE (reference sequence). Trimming removed 1 base at V and 3 bases at J, with 11 bases between. There are 15 residues in the CDR3. The CDR3 region is CASSLSHGLYNEQFF. CDR3 sequence (DNA): TGTGCCAGCAGCTTGAGCCATGGTCTCTACAATGAGCAGTTCTTC.

The chain uses TRBV10-2 and TRBJ2-7; D is perhaps TRBD2 (5 bases). The ends were cut back, 0 bases at V and 12 bases at J, with 12 bases in the middle. The CDR3 is 12 residues long. Germline V gene data show CDR1 as WSHSY and CDR2 as SAAADI. The CDR3 DNA is TGCGCCAGCAGTGAGTCGAGGGCCCCCGGGTACTTC. Its protein product is CASSESRAPGYF.

The chain is built from TRBV4-1 and TRBJ1-5, with D unclear. V shed 0 bases and J shed 6 bases, with 15 bases lying between them. The germline V gene encodes CDR1 MGHRA and CDR2 YSYEKL. The CDR3 loop spans 16 amino acids. The CDR3 nucleotides are TGCGCCAGCAGCCAAGATAGTCCCGAGCGCGGTCAGCCCCAGCATTTT. Translation gives CASSQDSPERGQPQHF.

The V gene is TRBV12-3 or TRBV12-4, the J gene TRBJ1-2; D may be TRBD1 (5 bases). The CDR3 extends over 13 amino acids. Trimming pared 3 bases from V and 8 bases from J, leaving 13 bases between. CDR3 sequence (DNA): TGTGCCAGCAGTTTGGGGCAGCGACAAGGCTACACCTTC. Residues: CASSLGQRQGYTF.

The chain combines TRBV28 with TRBJ1-2; weak D call: TRBD1 (6 bases). Germline-derived CDR1 and CDR2 are MDHEN and SYDVKM. The CDR3 is 14 amino acids. Trimming removed 5 bases at V and 2 bases at J, with 12 bases between. This CDR3 is CASSPGHRNYGYTF. The CDR3 nucleotides read TGTGCCAGCAGTCCGGGACACAGAAACTATGGCTACACCTTC.

The gene calls are TRBV11-2 and TRBJ1-1, with a possible D match to TRBD1 (5 bases). With 10 bases removed from V and 11 bases from J, the gap between germline ends came to 23 bases. CDR3 length: 13 amino acids. Germline V gene sequence: CDR1 SGHAT, CDR2 FQNNGV. CDR3 region: CATRWGGSAGAFF. The CDR3 DNA sequence: TGTGCCACTCGGTGGGGCGGCAGCGCGGGGGCTTTCTTT.

This chain uses TRBV5-4 with TRBJ2-1; possible D gene TRBD1, 6 bases. Trimming removed 4 bases from V and 6 bases from J, with 20 bases in between. Germline CDR1 reads SGHNT; CDR2 reads YYREEE (reference sequence). The CDR3 is 16 residues long. The CDR3 DNA reads as TGTGCCAGCAGCCTTGCGCAGGGGTCGTGGGGCAATGAGCAGTTCTTC. Protein: CASSLAQGSWGNEQFF.

The chain carries TRBV19 and TRBJ1-2; D is perhaps TRBD1 (5 bases). V lost 8 bases and J lost 6, with 13 bases in between. Germline CDR1 and CDR2: LNHDA and SQIVND (reference sequence). The CDR3 spans 12 residues. In nucleotides, the CDR3 is TGTGCCAGTCACCACGGGGGGGATGGCTACACCTTC. It yields the protein CASHHGGDGYTF.

The rearrangement uses TRBV30 and TRBJ1-5; D unresolved. V lost 0 bases and J 3 bases, leaving 12 bases between the germline ends. The CDR3 extends over 15 amino acids. Germline V gene lookup returns CDR1 GTSNPN and CDR2 SVGIG (reference sequence). The CDR3 loop reads CAWSVAGANNQPQHF. The DNA of the CDR3 is TGTGCCTGGAGTGTAGCCGGAGCTAACAATCAGCCCCAGCATTTT. The whole variable domain, filled in from reference TRBV30 and TRBJ1-5, reads SQTIHQWPATLVQPVGSPLSLECTVEGTSNPNLYWYRQAAGRGLQLLFYSVGIGQISSEVPQNLSASRPQDRQFILSSKKLLLSDSGFYLCAWSVAGANNQPQHFGDGTRLSIL.

The chain has TRBV2 and TRBJ1-2; D is undetermined. Trimming removed 10 bases from V and 7 bases from J, with 19 bases in between. CDR1 and CDR2 (germline): SNHLY, FYNNEI. This CDR3 has 13 amino acids. Here the CDR3 reads CATLILVRGGYTF. In DNA, the CDR3 is TGTGCCACGCTAATTCTGGTCCGCGGTGGCTACACCTTC.

The chain is built from TRBV4-1 and TRBJ1-1; D perhaps matches TRBD1 (6 bases). Germline lookup yields CDR1 MGHRA and CDR2 YSYEKL. V lost 0 bases to trimming and J lost 6 bases, with 20 bases between them. CDR3 length: 17 amino acids. CDR3 sequence: CASSQDRGLTGPPEAFF. For the CDR3, the DNA is TGCGCCAGCAGCCAAGACCGAGGGCTCACAGGGCCCCCTGAAGCTTTCTTT.

The chain is built from TRBV3-1 (or the pseudogene TRBV3-2) and TRBJ1-1; D remains ambiguous. The CDR3 has 13 amino acids. V lost 1 base and J 5 bases, leaving 8 bases between the germline ends. The germline V gene encodes CDR1 LGHDT and CDR2 YNNKEL (reference sequence). Here the CDR3 DNA reads TGTGCCAGCAGCCAAGCAGGTATTACTGAAGCTTTCTTT. It encodes CASSQAGITEAFF.

The rearrangement uses TRBV7-2 and TRBJ1-4, with a weak D call TRBD1 (6 bases). The CDR3 has 14 amino acids. Germline values: CDR1 SGHTA, CDR2 FQGNSA. The germline V and J ends were trimmed by 5 bases and 7 bases, with 14 bases remaining between them. CDR3 nucleotides: TGTGCCAGCAGCGTCACAGGGATAGGTGAAAAACTGTTTTTT. Residues: CASSVTGIGEKLFF. The full variable domain, with the rest looked up from reference TRBV7-2 and TRBJ1-4, is GAGVSQSPSNKVTEKGKDVELRCDPISGHTALYWYRQSLGQGLEFLIYFQGNSAPDKSGLPSDRFSAERTGGSVSTLTIQRTQQEDSAVYLCASSVTGIGEKLFFGSGTQLSVL.

The rearrangement joins TRBV3-1 (or the pseudogene TRBV3-2) to TRBJ2-1, with 11 bases lining up with TRBD2. This CDR3 is 15 amino acids long. J lost 2 bases, V lost 3 bases, and 0 bases had no gene match. CDR1 LGHDT and CDR2 YNNKEL come from the germline V gene (reference sequence). The CDR3 here is CASSQTSGAYNEQFF. CDR3 DNA: TGTGCCAGCAGCCAGACTAGCGGGGCCTACAATGAGCAGTTCTTC.

This clone came up a few times. The J gene is TRBJ1-2, the V gene TRBV11-3; D might be TRBD1 (6 bases). The germline V and J ends were trimmed by 3 bases and 6 bases, with 14 bases remaining between them. CDR1 and CDR2 (germline): SGHNT, YENEEA. CDR3 size: 14 residues. The CDR3 coding sequence is TGTGCCAGCAGCTTTAGTCGGGGGGCTGATGGCTACACCTTC. It is translated as CASSFSRGADGYTF.

Written as DNA, the CDR3 is TGCGCCAGCAGCCAAGGACTAGCTGCGCGGGAGCAGTACTTC. Translation gives CASSQGLAAREQYF. The chain couples TRBV4-1 to TRBJ2-7, with 7 bases matching TRBD2. V dropped 1 base and J dropped 7; count of bases not matched to a gene: 7. The CDR3 consists of 14 residues. Per germline, CDR1 MGHRA and CDR2 YSYEKL.

The rearrangement links TRBV30 to TRBJ1-4; maybe TRBD1 (5 bases). The CDR3 has 15 amino acids. Germline V gene data show CDR1 as GTSNPN and CDR2 as SVGIG (reference sequence). Trimming cost V 4 bases and J 6 bases, with 18 bases left between them. CDR3 loop: CAWTRAGMFDEKLFF. The CDR3, as DNA: TGTGCCTGGACCCGCGCAGGGATGTTTGATGAAAAACTGTTTTTT. The variable domain in full, completed from reference TRBV30 and TRBJ1-4, reads SQTIHQWPATLVQPVGSPLSLECTVEGTSNPNLYWYRQAAGRGLQLLFYSVGIGQISSEVPQNLSASRPQDRQFILSSKKLLLSDSGFYLCAWTRAGMFDEKLFFGSGTQLSVL.

V is TRBV5-6 and J is TRBJ2-7; D possibly corresponds to TRBD2 (6 bases). V shed 1 base and J shed 6 bases, with 8 bases lying between them. Germline CDR1 reads SGHDT; CDR2 reads YYEEEE. This CDR3 has 12 residues. The CDR3 loop is CASSLYGGEQYF. CDR3 DNA sequence: TGTGCCAGCAGCTTGTACGGGGGCGAGCAGTACTTC. The complete variable domain, with remaining parts taken from reference TRBV5-6 and TRBJ2-7, reads DAGVTQSPTHLIKTRGQQVTLRCSPKSGHDTVSWYQQALGQGPQFIFQYYEEEERQRGNFPDRFSGHQFPNYSSELNVNALLLGDSALYLCASSLYGGEQYFGPGTRLTVT.

The chain employs TRBV11-2 and TRBJ2-7; TRBD1 matches at 8 bases. Trimming cost V 0 bases and J 4 bases; bases outside gene matches: 5. The CDR3 loop spans 15 amino acids. Germline V CDR1 and CDR2: SGHAT, FQNNGV. DNA of the CDR3: TGTGCCAGCAGCTTAGATGCAGGGGGCGGGTACGAGCAGTACTTC. Its protein product is CASSLDAGGGYEQYF.

This rearrangement joins TRBV24-1 to TRBJ1-2; D is uncertain. Germline V CDR1 and CDR2: KGHDR, SFDVKD. The V gene lost 2 bases and the J gene lost 7 bases, with 4 bases spanning the gap. This CDR3 has 11 residues. The CDR3 is CATSDSGGYTF. CDR3 nucleotide sequence: TGTGCCACCAGTGATTCCGGTGGCTACACCTTC.

This clone is judged medium-sized (0.01 to 0.1%). J is TRBJ1-1 and V is TRBV7-9; the D is unclear. CDR1 is SEHNR and CDR2 is FQNEAQ in the germline V gene (reference sequence). The length of the CDR3 is 15 residues. V lost 5 bases and J lost 0, with 13 bases in between. CDR3 region: CASSPSQTLNTEAFF. The CDR3 coding sequence is TGTGCCAGCAGCCCTTCACAGACCCTGAACACTGAAGCTTTCTTT.

Only a few counts were recorded for this clone. The chain joins TRBV4-1 to TRBJ1-2; 7 bases align to TRBD1. The CDR3 consists of 15 residues. The germline V gene encodes CDR1 MGHRA and CDR2 YSYEKL. Unmatched junction bases numbered 11, after V lost 4 bases and J lost 6 bases. Here the CDR3 DNA reads TGCGCCAGCAGCCGCTTCACAGGGGATCCAGATGGCTACACCTTC. Its protein is CASSRFTGDPDGYTF.

J is TRBJ1-4 and V is TRBV5-6, with D unclear. The V gene lost 3 bases and the J gene lost 8 bases, with 20 bases spanning the gap. CDR1 and CDR2 from the germline V gene are SGHDT and YYEEEE. CDR3 size: 16 residues. CDR3 protein: CASSSGRVPPAEKLFF. CDR3 nucleotide sequence: TGTGCCAGCAGCTCCGGGCGGGTACCTCCCGCGGAAAAACTGTTTTTT.

The chain carries TRBV6-5 and TRBJ1-1; unclear D gene. The CDR3 has 13 amino acids. Trimming took 4 bases from V and 6 from J, leaving 12 bases between them. Germline values: CDR1 MNHEY, CDR2 SVGAGI. The CDR3 DNA sequence: TGTGCCAGCAGTTCTGGGAGATCGGCTGAAGCTTTCTTT. Amino acid sequence: CASSSGRSAEAFF.

The chain has TRBV5-6 and TRBJ1-4; D not resolved. V shed 6 bases and J shed 1 base, with 10 bases lying between them. From germline, CDR1 is SGHDT and CDR2 YYEEEE. This CDR3 contains 14 residues. The CDR3: CASTAGLTNEKLFF. CDR3 coding DNA: TGTGCCAGCACCGCGGGATTAACTAATGAAAAACTGTTTTTT.

V and J are TRBV28 and TRBJ2-7; 7 nucleotides align to TRBD1. Germline CDR1 and CDR2: MDHEN and SYDVKM. Losses at the gene ends were 5 bases for V and 6 bases for J; bases not matched to a gene: 4. The CDR3 loop spans 12 amino acids. CDR3 residues: CASSDRVIEQYF. The CDR3 DNA is TGTGCCAGCAGTGACAGGGTTATCGAGCAGTACTTC.

This rearrangement joins TRBV7-9 to TRBJ2-2; 7 nucleotides align to TRBD2. This CDR3 has 15 residues. Losses at the gene ends were 5 bases for V and 4 bases for J; bases not matched to a gene: 7. CDR1 is SEHNR, CDR2 FQNEAQ, per germline (reference sequence). The CDR3 region has the DNA TGTGCCAGCAGCCGTCTATCGGGGGGCACCGGGGAGCTGTTTTTT. Translation: CASSRLSGGTGELFF.

V is TRBV25-1 and J is TRBJ2-3; tentative D call: TRBD1 (5 bases). Germline loops: CDR1 MGHDK, CDR2 SYGVNS. V lost 3 bases, J lost 4 bases, and 14 bases lay in between. The CDR3 spans 15 residues. CDR3: CASSERGAVSDTQYF. The DNA for the CDR3 is TGTGCCAGCAGTGAGCGTGGGGCCGTGTCAGATACGCAGTATTTT.

In nucleotides, the CDR3 is TGTGCCAGCAGTCCGCGGGACGGATATGGCTACACCTTC. Amino acid sequence: CASSPRDGYGYTF. This sequence joins TRBV27 and TRBJ1-2, with D possibly being TRBD1 (5 bases). V lost 5 bases and J 5 bases, leaving 12 bases between the germline ends. The CDR3 runs 13 residues. CDR1 and CDR2 from the germline V gene are MNHEY and SMNVEV (reference sequence).